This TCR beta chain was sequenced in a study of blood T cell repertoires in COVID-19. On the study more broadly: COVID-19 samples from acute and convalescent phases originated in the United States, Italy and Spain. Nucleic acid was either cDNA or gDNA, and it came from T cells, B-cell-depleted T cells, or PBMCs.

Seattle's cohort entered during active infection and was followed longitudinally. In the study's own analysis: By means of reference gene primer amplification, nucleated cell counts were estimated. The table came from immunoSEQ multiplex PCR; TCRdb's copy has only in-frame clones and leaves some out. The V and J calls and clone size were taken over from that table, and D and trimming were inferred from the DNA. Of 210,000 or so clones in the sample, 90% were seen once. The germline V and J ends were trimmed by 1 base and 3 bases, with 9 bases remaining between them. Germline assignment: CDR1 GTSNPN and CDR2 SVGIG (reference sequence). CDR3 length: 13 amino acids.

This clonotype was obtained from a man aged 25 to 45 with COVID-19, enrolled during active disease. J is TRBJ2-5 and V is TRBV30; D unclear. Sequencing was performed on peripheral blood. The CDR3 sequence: CAWSAVPKETQYF. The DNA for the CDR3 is TGTGCCTGGAGTGCGGTACCAAAAGAGACCCAGTACTTC.